Listed below are T cell receptor beta chains from one sample, sequenced in a study of early stage breast cancer tumors. Here immunoSEQ multiplex PCR was the method, and the copy in TCRdb shows in-frame clones only, minus some. This table has 25,000 to 35,000 clones, roughly two thirds appearing once. Sequenced: blood. The receptors derive from a person aged 45 to 59 with breast cancer. The CDR3 runs from the conserved cysteine through the conserved F or W. D genes are given only for firm matches. Some rows mark clone size as missing; the rest say once, few, many or name a class of expanded clone.

d_gene	v_gene	j_gene	abundance	CDR3nt	CDR3aa
NA	TRBV4-2	TRBJ2-5	once	TGTGCCAGCAGCCAAGATAACAGGGAGTGGTACTTC	CASSQDNREWYF
NA	TRBV2	TRBJ2-2	NA	TGTGCCAGTCCTAATAACAGGGGTAGCGGAGTGAACACCGGGGAGCTGTTTTTT	CASPNNRGSGVNTGELFF
NA	TRBV5-6	TRBJ2-7	NA	TGTGCCAGCAGCTTACGGGGCTACGAGCAGTACTTC	CASSLRGYEQYF
TRBD1	TRBV14	TRBJ2-7	few	TGTGCCAGCAGCCAGCCGGGACAGGGGATCGAAGGGCAGTACTTC	CASSQPGQGIEGQYF
TRBD1	TRBV7-2	TRBJ2-2	NA	TGTGCCAGCAGCCCGGGACAGACGAACACCGGGGAGCTGTTTTTT	CASSPGQTNTGELFF
TRBD2	TRBV6-1	TRBJ2-7	NA	TGTGCCAGCCAGGGAGCCGGACTAGCGGGAGGCGAGCAGTACTTC	CASQGAGLAGGEQYF
TRBD1	TRBV4-1	TRBJ1-2	NA	TGCGCCAGCAGCCAAGAAGGATCGGACAGGACCTATGGCTACACCTTC	CASSQEGSDRTYGYTF
NA	TRBV30	TRBJ2-7	NA	TGTGCCTGGAGTGTAAAACTAGGTGTCTACGAGCAGTACTTC	CAWSVKLGVYEQYF
NA	TRBV15	TRBJ2-7	NA	TGTGCCACCAGCCATGGGGGCTACGAGCAGTACTTC	CATSHGGYEQYF
NA	TRBV7-2	TRBJ2-1	NA	TGTGCCAGCAGCTTCGGGAGCCCCTTTTACAATGAGCAGTTCTTC	CASSFGSPFYNEQFF
NA	TRBV6-5	TRBJ1-1	NA	TGTGCCAGCAGTCTCTTGCAGGGCACTGAAGCTTTCTTT	CASSLLQGTEAFF
TRBD2	TRBV7-3	TRBJ2-1	NA	TGTGCCAGCAGCTCGATAGCGGGAGGGGTCTACAATGAGCAGTTCTTC	CASSSIAGGVYNEQFF
TRBD1	TRBV5-4	TRBJ2-7	NA	TGTGCCAGCAGCTTGGGGAGACAGGGAAGTAGCCACGAGCAGTACTTC	CASSLGRQGSSHEQYF